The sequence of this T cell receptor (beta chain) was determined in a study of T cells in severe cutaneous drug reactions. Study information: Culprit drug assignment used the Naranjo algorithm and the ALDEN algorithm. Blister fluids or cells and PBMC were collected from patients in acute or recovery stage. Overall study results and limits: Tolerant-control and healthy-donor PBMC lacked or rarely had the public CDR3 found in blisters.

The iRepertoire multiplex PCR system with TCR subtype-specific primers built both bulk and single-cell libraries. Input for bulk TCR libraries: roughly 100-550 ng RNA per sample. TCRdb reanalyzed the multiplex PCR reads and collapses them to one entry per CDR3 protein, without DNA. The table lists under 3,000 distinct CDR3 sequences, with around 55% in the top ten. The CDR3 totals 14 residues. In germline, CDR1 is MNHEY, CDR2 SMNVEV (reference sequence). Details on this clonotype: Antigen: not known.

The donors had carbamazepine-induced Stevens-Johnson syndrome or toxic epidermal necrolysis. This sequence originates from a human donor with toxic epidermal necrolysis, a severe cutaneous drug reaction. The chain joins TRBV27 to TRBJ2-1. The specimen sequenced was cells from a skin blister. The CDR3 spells CASIDGSSLNEQFF.